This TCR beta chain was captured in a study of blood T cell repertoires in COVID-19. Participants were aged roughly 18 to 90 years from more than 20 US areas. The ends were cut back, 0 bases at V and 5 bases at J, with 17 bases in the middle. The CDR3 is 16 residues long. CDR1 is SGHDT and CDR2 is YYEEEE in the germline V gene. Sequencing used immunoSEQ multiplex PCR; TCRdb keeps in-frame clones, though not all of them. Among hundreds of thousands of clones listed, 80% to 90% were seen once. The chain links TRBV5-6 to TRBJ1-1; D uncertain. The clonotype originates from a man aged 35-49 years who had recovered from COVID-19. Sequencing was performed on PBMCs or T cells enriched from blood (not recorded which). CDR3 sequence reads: CASSLGGGFWRTEAFF. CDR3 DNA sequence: TGTGCCAGCAGCTTGGGGGGAGGGTTCTGGCGTACTGAAGCTTTCTTT.